A selection of T cell receptor beta chains follows, all from one sample in a study of radiotherapy plus CTLA-4 blockade in lung cancer. Profiled with immunoSEQ multiplex PCR; TCRdb holds only in-frame clones, not every one. In the table there are 50,000 to 70,000 clones, about 80% of which are singletons. The sequenced sample was peripheral blood, obtained from a patient treated with radiotherapy plus ipilimumab. The source of these receptors is a human donor with non-small cell lung cancer whose response to radiotherapy plus ipilimumab could not be evaluated. Both conserved end residues are part of each CDR3. The D gene is left open where the match is weak. The size of a clone is reported for some rows only, either as once, few or many, or as a class for expanded clones.

J	V	D	size	CDR3	DNA
TRBJ2-3	TRBV9	TRBD2	NA	CASSPSGGAYPDTQYF	TGTGCCAGCAGCCCTAGCGGGGGGGCATATCCAGATACGCAGTATTTT
TRBJ1-1	TRBV11-2	NA	NA	CASSSLRVAFF	TGTGCCAGCAGCTCCCTACGAGTAGCTTTCTTT
TRBJ1-2	TRBV11-2	NA	NA	CASSLDSGHRSGYTF	TGTGCCAGCAGCTTAGATTCCGGGCACAGGAGCGGCTACACCTTC
TRBJ1-1	TRBV5-1	TRBD1	NA	CASSGTNRGRAEAFF	TGCGCCAGCAGCGGGACGAACAGGGGGCGAGCTGAAGCTTTCTTT
TRBJ1-3	TRBV7-2	NA	few	CASSLVGGRPNSGNTIYF	TGTGCCAGCAGCTTAGTGGGAGGGCGGCCGAACTCTGGAAACACCATATATTTT
TRBJ1-1	TRBV7-9	TRBD1	NA	CASSLPGGPTTEAFF	TGTGCCAGCAGCTTACCAGGGGGTCCGACCACTGAAGCCTTCTTT
TRBJ1-3	TRBV7-6	NA	NA	CASSLGVGPGLGNTIYF	TGTGCCAGCAGCTTAGGTGTGGGGCCCGGGCTTGGAAACACCATATATTTT
TRBJ2-5	TRBV29-1	TRBD1	NA	CSVEGTGEETQYF	TGCAGCGTTGAAGGGACAGGAGAAGAGACCCAGTACTTC
TRBJ2-1	TRBV9	NA	NA	CASSVFSGVGDEQFF	TGTGCCAGCAGCGTATTTAGCGGAGTAGGAGATGAGCAGTTCTTC
TRBJ1-1	TRBV18	TRBD1	NA	CASSPAGTGAGTEAFF	TGTGCCAGCTCACCAGCGGGCACAGGGGCCGGCACTGAAGCTTTCTTT
TRBJ2-1	TRBV11-2	NA	NA	CASSLTMLPREDEQFF	TGTGCCAGCAGCCTAACAATGCTACCCAGGGAGGATGAGCAGTTCTTC
TRBJ2-1	TRBV4-3	NA	few	CASSQDKSGYYNEQFF	TGCGCCAGCAGCCAAGACAAGTCGGGTTACTACAATGAGCAGTTCTTC
TRBJ1-6	TRBV6-1	TRBD1	NA	CASSEPPGQGGAPLHF	TGTGCCAGCAGTGAGCCTCCGGGACAGGGGGGCGCACCCCTCCACTTT
TRBJ1-4	TRBV9	TRBD1	NA	CASSFRQGAEGEKLFF	TGTGCCAGCAGCTTCAGACAGGGGGCCGAAGGGGAAAAACTGTTTTTT
TRBJ2-1	TRBV11-2	NA	once	CASSSHRGLGYEQFF	TGTGCCAGCAGCTCCCACAGGGGACTAGGCTATGAGCAGTTCTTC
TRBJ2-6	TRBV9	TRBD1	NA	CASSVDLGTGGGTGANVLTF	TGTGCCAGCAGCGTAGATCTGGGCACAGGGGGCGGGACTGGGGCCAACGTCCTGACTTTC
TRBJ2-7	TRBV10-3	TRBD1	NA	CAISVQGASEQYF	TGTGCCATCAGTGTACAGGGGGCGAGCGAGCAGTACTTC
TRBJ2-2	TRBV29-1	NA	NA	CSVASGTGELFF	TGCAGCGTTGCGTCGGGGACCGGGGAGCTGTTTTTT
TRBJ2-3	TRBV4-3	NA	NA	CASSQDRGSTDTQYF	TGCGCCAGCAGCCAAGATAGGGGGAGCACAGATACGCAGTATTTT
TRBJ2-5	TRBV30	NA	NA	CAWSSGQGAETQYF	TGTGCCTGGAGTTCAGGACAAGGAGCGGAGACCCAGTACTTC
TRBJ2-2	TRBV9	NA	NA	CASSVRSGNTGELFF	TGTGCCAGCAGCGTACGGTCAGGGAACACCGGGGAGCTGTTTTTT